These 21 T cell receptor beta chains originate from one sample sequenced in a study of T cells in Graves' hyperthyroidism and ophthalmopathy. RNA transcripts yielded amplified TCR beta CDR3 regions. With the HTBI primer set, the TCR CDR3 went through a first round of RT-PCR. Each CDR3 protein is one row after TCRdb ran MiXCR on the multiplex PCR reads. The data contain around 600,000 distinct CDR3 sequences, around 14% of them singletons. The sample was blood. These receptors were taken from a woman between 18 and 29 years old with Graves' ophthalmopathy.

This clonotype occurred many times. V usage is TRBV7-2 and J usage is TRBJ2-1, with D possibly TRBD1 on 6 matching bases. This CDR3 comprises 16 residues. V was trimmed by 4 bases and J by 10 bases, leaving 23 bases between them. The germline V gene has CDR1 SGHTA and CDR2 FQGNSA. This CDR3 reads CASSSQGQAFSNEQFF. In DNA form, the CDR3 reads TGTGCCAGCAGCTCCCAGGGACAAGCATTTTCCAACGAGCAGTTCTTC.

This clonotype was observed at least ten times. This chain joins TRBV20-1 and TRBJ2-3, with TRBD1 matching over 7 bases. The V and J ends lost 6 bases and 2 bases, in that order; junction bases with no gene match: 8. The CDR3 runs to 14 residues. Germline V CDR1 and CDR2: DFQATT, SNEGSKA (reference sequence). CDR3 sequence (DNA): TGCAGTGCCCCCAGGGGGTTTCTCACAGATACGCAGTATTTT. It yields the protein CSAPRGFLTDTQYF.

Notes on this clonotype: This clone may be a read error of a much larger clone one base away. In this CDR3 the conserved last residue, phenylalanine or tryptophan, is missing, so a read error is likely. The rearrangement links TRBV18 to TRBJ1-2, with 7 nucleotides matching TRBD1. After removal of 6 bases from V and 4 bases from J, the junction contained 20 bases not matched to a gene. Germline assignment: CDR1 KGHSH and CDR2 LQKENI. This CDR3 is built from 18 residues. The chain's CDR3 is CASSLRRDSYSVVYGYTL. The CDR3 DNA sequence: TGTGCCAGCTCCCTACGGAGGGACAGCTATTCCGTAGTCTATGGCTACACCCTC.

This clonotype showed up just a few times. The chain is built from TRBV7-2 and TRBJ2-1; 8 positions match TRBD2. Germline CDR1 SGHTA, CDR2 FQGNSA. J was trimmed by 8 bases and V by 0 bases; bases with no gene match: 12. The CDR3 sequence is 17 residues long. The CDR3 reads CASSLAPPGLVGDEQFF. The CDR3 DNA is TGTGCCAGCAGCTTAGCGCCTCCGGGACTAGTAGGGGATGAGCAGTTCTTC. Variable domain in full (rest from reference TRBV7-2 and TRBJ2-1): GAGVSQSPSNKVTEKGKDVELRCDPISGHTALYWYRQSLGQGLEFLIYFQGNSAPDKSGLPSDRFSAERTGGSVSTLTIQRTQQEDSAVYLCASSLAPPGLVGDEQFFGPGTRLTVL.

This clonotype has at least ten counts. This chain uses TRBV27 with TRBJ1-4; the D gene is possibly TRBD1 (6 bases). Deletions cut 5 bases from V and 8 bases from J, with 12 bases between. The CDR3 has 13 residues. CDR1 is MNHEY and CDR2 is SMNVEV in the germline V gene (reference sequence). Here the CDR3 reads CASSPYREEKLFF. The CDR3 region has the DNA TGTGCCAGCAGTCCCTACAGGGAGGAAAAACTGTTTTTT.

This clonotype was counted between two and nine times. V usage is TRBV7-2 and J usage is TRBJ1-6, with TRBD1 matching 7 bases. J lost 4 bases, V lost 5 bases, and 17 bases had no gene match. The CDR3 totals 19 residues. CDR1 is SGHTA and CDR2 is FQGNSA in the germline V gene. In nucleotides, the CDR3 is TGTGCCAGCAGCGCACATTCGCGGGACAGATTTCATTATAATTCACCCCTCCACTTT. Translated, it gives CASSAHSRDRFHYNSPLHF. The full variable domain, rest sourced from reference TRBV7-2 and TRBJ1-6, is GAGVSQSPSNKVTEKGKDVELRCDPISGHTALYWYRQSLGQGLEFLIYFQGNSAPDKSGLPSDRFSAERTGGSVSTLTIQRTQQEDSAVYLCASSAHSRDRFHYNSPLHFGNGTRLTVT.

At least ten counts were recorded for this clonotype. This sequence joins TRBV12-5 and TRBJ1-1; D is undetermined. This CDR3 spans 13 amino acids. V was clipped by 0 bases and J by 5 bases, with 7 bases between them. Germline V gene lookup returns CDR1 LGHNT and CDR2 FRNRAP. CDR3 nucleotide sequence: TGTGCTAGTGGTTTGGTTCCGGGGACTGAAGCTTTCTTT. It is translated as CASGLVPGTEAFF.

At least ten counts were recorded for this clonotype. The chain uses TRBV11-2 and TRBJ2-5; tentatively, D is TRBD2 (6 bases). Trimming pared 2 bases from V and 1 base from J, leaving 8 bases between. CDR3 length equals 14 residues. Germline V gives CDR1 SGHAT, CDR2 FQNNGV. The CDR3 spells CASSLSGPQETQYF. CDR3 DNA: TGTGCCAGCAGCTTAAGCGGGCCCCAAGAGACCCAGTACTTC.

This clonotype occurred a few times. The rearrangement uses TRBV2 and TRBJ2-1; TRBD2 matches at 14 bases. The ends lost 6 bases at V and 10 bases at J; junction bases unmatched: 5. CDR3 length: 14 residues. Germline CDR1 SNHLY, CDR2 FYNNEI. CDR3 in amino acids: CASRPGLAGDEQFF. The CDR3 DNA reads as TGTGCCAGCAGGCCGGGACTAGCGGGAGACGAGCAGTTCTTC.

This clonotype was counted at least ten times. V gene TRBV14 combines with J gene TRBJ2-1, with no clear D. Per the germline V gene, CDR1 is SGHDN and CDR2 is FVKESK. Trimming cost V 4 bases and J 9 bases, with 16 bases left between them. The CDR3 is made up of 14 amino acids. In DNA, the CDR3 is TGTGCCAGCAGCCGGGCGCTTCATGTGAGTGAGCAGTTCTTC. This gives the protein CASSRALHVSEQFF.

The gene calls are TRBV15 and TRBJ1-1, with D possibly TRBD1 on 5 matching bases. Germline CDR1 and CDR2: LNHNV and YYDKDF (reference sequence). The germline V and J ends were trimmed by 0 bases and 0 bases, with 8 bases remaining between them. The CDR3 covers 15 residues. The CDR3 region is CATSREGHLNTEAFF. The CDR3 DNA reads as TGTGCCACCAGCAGAGAAGGACATTTGAACACTGAAGCTTTCTTT.

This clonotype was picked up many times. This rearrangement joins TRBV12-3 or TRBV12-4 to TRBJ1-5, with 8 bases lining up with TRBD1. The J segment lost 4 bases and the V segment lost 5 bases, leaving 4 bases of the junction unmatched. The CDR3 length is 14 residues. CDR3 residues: CASSQGQANQPQHF. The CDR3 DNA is TGTGCCAGCAGTCAGGGACAGGCGAATCAGCCCCAGCATTTT.

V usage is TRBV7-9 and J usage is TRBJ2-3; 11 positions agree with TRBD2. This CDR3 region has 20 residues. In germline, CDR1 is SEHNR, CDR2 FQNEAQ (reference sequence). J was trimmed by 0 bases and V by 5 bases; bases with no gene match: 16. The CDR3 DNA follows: TGTGCCAGCAGCCCTTCTAGCGGGAGGAATATGGGTTCTAGCACAGATACGCAGTATTTT. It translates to CASSPSSGRNMGSSTDTQYF.

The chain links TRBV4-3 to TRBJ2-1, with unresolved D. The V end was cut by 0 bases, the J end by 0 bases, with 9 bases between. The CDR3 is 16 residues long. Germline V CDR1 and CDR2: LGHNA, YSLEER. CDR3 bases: TGCGCCAGCAGCCAAGACAAGGGCCTCTCCTACAATGAGCAGTTCTTC. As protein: CASSQDKGLSYNEQFF.

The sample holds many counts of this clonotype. CDR3 nucleotides: TGTGCCAGCAGGCCCGTTGGGGATAACGAGCAGTACTTC. This translates into CASRPVGDNEQYF. V and J are TRBV27 and TRBJ2-7; D is unresolved. The CDR3 consists of 13 residues. V was shortened by 6 bases and J by 5 bases, with 14 bases between the two germline ends. From germline, CDR1 is MNHEY and CDR2 SMNVEV (reference sequence).

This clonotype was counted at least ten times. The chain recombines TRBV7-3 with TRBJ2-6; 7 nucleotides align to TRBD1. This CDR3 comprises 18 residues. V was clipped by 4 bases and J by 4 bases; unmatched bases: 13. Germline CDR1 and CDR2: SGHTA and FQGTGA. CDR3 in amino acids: CASSSPGQNLLGANVLTF. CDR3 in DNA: TGTGCCAGCAGCTCACCGGGACAGAACCTCCTCGGGGCCAACGTCCTGACTTTC. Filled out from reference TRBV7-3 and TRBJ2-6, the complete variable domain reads GAGVSQTPSNKVTEKGKYVELRCDPISGHTALYWYRQSLGQGPEFLIYFQGTGAADDSGLPNDRFFAVRPEGSVSTLKIQRTERGDSAVYLCASSSPGQNLLGANVLTFGAGSRLTVL.

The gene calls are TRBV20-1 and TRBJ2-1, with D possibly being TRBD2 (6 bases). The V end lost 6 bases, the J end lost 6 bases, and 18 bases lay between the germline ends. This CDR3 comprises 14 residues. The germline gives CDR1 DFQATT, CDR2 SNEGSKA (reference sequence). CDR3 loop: CSAGDFLILNEQFF. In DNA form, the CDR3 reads TGCAGTGCAGGGGACTTTTTAATACTCAATGAGCAGTTCTTC.

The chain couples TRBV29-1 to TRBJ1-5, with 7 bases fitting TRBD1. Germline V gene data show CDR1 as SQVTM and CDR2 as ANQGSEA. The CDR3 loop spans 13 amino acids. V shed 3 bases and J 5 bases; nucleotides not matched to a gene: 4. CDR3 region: CSVETGKDQPQHF. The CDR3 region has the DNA TGCAGCGTTGAGACAGGGAAGGATCAGCCCCAGCATTTT.

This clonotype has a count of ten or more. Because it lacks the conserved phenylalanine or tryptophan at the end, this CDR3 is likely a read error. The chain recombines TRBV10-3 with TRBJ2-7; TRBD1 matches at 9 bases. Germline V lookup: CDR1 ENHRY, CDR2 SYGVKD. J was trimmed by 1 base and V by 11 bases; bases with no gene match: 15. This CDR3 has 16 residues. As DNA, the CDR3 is TGTGCCTCCGCCAAGCAGGGACAGGGATATTCCTACGAGCAGTACCTC. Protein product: CASAKQGQGYSYEQYL.

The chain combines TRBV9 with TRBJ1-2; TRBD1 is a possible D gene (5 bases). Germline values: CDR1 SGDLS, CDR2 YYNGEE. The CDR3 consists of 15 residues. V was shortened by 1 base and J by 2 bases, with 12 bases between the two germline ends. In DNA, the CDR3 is TGTGCCAGCAGCGTAATGGGACTGACAAACTATGGCTACACCTTC. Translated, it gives CASSVMGLTNYGYTF.

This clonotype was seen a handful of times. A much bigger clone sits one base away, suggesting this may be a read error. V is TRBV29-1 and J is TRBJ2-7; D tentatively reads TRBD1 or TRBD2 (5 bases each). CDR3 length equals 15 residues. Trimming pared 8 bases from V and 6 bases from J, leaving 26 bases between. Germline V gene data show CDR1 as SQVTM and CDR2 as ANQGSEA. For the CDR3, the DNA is TGCAGCATCGGCATCCCGAGGGGATTGGCCTCCGAGCAGTACTTC. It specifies CSIGIPRGLASEQYF.